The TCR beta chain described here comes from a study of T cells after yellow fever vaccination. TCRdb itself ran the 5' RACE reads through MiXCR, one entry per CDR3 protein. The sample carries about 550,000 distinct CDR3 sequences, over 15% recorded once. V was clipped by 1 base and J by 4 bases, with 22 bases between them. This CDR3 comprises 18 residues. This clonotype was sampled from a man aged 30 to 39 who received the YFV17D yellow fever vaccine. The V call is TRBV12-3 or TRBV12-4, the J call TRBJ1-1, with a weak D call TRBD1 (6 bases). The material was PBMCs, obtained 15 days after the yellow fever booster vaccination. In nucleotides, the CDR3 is TGTGCCAGCAGTTTAGGAGGAGGTAGAGCAGGGGCCTTCACTGAAGCTTTCTTT. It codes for CASSLGGGRAGAFTEAFF.